What follows describes a single TCR beta chain. The sample is drawn from a study of blood T cell repertoires in COVID-19. As for the study in general: The United States, Italy and Spain provided the acute and convalescent COVID-19 samples. T cells, B-cell-depleted T cells, or PBMCs provided the cDNA or gDNA that served as material.

Methods used by the authors: By means of reference gene primer amplification, nucleated cell counts were estimated. Clones were sequenced by immunoSEQ multiplex PCR, and TCRdb holds only the in-frame ones, with some missing. V and J calls and clone size come straight from that table; D and trimming were deduced from the DNA. The data hold 80,000 to 90,000 clones, with about 84% observed a single time. The source material was peripheral blood. This TCR came from a woman in her 70s with acute or convalescent COVID-19.

CDR3 sequence (DNA): TGTGCCAGCAGGGAGACCTGGACAGGGGTAAAGGTCAATCAGCCCCAGCATTTT. This sequence encodes CASRETWTGVKVNQPQHF. The chain couples TRBV2 to TRBJ1-5, with 9 bases identical to TRBD1. CDR1 and CDR2 from the germline V gene are SNHLY and FYNNEI. Trimming cost V 6 bases and J 3 bases; bases outside gene matches: 15. The CDR3 sequence is 18 residues long.